The sequence of this TCR beta chain was determined in a study of blood T cell repertoires in COVID-19. The overall study: Acute and convalescent COVID-19 samples came from the United States, Italy and Spain.

The CDR3 runs 13 residues. In germline, CDR1 is MNHNY, CDR2 SVGAGI (reference sequence). V was trimmed by 0 bases and J by 4 bases, leaving 7 bases between them. In the original processing: From reference gene primer amplification, estimates of nucleated cell counts were derived. Method: immunoSEQ multiplex PCR; TCRdb's copy keeps in-frame clones and lacks some. D and trimming were read from the DNA, whereas the V and J calls and clone size are those reported in that table. Of approximately 220,000 clones in the sample, 85% were seen once. This TCR came from a man aged 50 to 60 who had recovered from COVID-19. V usage is TRBV6-6 and J usage is TRBJ2-7, with D uncertain. Sequences were obtained from peripheral blood. For the CDR3, the DNA is TGTGCCAGCAGTTACTCGAGTGCATACGAGCAGTACTTC. Protein: CASSYSSAYEQYF.